The TCR beta chain described here comes from a study of response to subunit inactivated influenza vaccine. TCRdb fed the RT-PCR reads into MiXCR, producing one record per CDR3 protein. Of about 500,000 distinct CDR3 sequences in the sample, 16% were seen once. The origin of this receptor is a man in his fifties or sixties who received an inactivated influenza vaccine. This specimen was CD4+ T cells sorted from PBMCs, taken about 23 months after vaccination.

The CDR3 nucleotides are TGTGCCAGCAGTTTAGGGCAGGGTCTCCAGTCTGGGGCCAACGTCCTGACTTTC. This translates into CASSLGQGLQSGANVLTF. The chain carries TRBV28 and TRBJ2-6; the D gene is possibly TRBD1 (5 bases). V was pared by 2 bases and J by 1 base, with 15 bases between. Germline CDR1 and CDR2: MDHEN and SYDVKM. This CDR3 contains 18 residues.